This T cell receptor (beta chain) was observed in a study of molecular identifiers for immune sequencing clone quantification. This clonotype was counted many times. The antigen is unknown. General study findings and limits: A single cell's spiked Jurkat TCR RNA was reportedly detectable among 900,000 to 1,000,000 naive cells.

In TCRdb, the PCR reads were re-called with MiXCR into one record per CDR3 protein. Among approximately 320,000 distinct CDR3 sequences listed, roughly 24% were seen once. The source of this sequence is a human donor in good health. Some libraries in this study had Jurkat cell RNA spiked in. Source material: naive CD8+ T cells from blood, with Jurkat cell RNA spiked in. Indicated subset: FACS-sorted CD8+CD4-CCR7+CD45RA+ naive T cells.

The CDR3, as DNA: TGCAGCGTTGAAGATGCAGGGAGCACAGATACGCAGTATTTT. As protein: CSVEDAGSTDTQYF. The chain couples TRBV29-1 to TRBJ2-3, with a tentative D call TRBD1 (5 bases). With 0 bases removed from V and 0 bases from J, the gap between germline ends came to 7 bases. The CDR3 contains 14 residues. Germline CDR1 SQVTM, CDR2 ANQGSEA.